This TCR beta chain emerged from a study of blood T cell repertoires in COVID-19 (dated by TCRdb to the early 2020s). Regarding the study in general: Samples from collaborators originated in the United States, Italy and Spain and spanned both the acute and convalescent phases of COVID-19. The material from the prospective study consisted of cDNA or gDNA derived from T cells, B-cell-depleted T cells, or PBMCs. Subjects who had been exposed to COVID-19, were actively infected with it, or had recovered from it provided the deeply sampled blood TCRbeta repertoires that made up the dataset. The repertoires were made available in a free public database intended to serve as a resource for research on the immune response to SARS-CoV-2. Samples came from the ongoing ImmuneRACE study (first 160 participants) plus 1,254 subjects from 6 global collaborators. A de-identified subject ID, COVID-19 status, age in years and sex were almost always included in the sample metadata. HLA class I and class II types, where available, came from metadata supplied by the sample provider rather than from assay-based typing.

The immunoSEQ Assay, a bias-controlled multiplex PCR, was used to amplify TCRbeta CDR3 regions from genomic DNA. On the study's bioinformatics: The number of nucleated cells in each sample was estimated by amplification of reference gene primers within the assay. Sequence reads were collapsed and filtered to measure the absolute abundance of every unique TCRbeta CDR3 rearrangement. For each sample, productive Simpson clonality was calculated by taking the square root of Simpson's diversity index across productive rearrangements. As stored in TCRdb, this immuneACCESS dataset retains in-frame rearrangements with V and J assigned. A fraction of the clones does not appear; measured against another copy, unresolved V genes explain less than half of the discrepancy, and the remainder lacks a known reason. V and J calls and clone size follow that table, whereas D and trimming were derived from the DNA. In this sample the table shows about 270,000 clones, around nine tenths of which occur a single time. Around 1.5% of the sample is taken by the ten largest.

Overall results and qualifications from the work: How much clinical and demographic metadata was included differed by source and by participant, and the metadata was provided uncurated.

Another Seattle source contributed samples from volunteer blood donors who had recovered from COVID-19. Collaborating institutions collected whole blood in K2EDTA tubes following their own protocols. For TCRbeta analysis, collaborators shipped samples in one of three forms: frozen whole blood, isolated PBMCs, or DNA extracted from either of those sample types. V is shortened by 1 base, J by 3 bases, and the region joining them spans 5 bases. The germline V gene yields SGHRS for CDR1 and YFSETQ for CDR2. The CDR3 holds 12 amino acids from the cysteine to the phenylalanine. Here the CDR3 DNA is all that survives: 36 bases in frame from base 1. About this clone itself: Its antigen target is currently unknown. No base qualities exist here, and no much larger clone lies one base off it.

The sequencing sample was made of peripheral blood. The rearrangement joined TRBV5-1 to TRBJ2-7, with the identity of the D gene unclear. This TCR was sampled from a woman in her sixties who had recovered from COVID-19. The CDR3 here reads CASSLRDYEQYF. The DNA sequence is TGCGCCAGCAGCTTGCGAGACTACGAGCAGTACTTC.